These 23 T cell receptor beta chains share one sample of origin, sequenced in a study of beta chain features in type 1 diabetes (dated by TCRdb to 2016 to 2019). The library came from the immunoSEQ multiplex PCR assay. The entire amount of isolated RNA was reverse transcribed using the High Capacity cDNA Reverse Transcription Kit, so the sequenced TCRB transcripts were expressed ones. Imported from immuneACCESS, the table was reduced by TCRdb to in-frame sequences with V and J called. These copies leave out some clones; in studies compared against another copy, an unresolved V gene accounts for under half, and the cause of the remainder is not known. The sample table shows roughly 42,000 clones, and 50% are seen once. The ten largest make up roughly 0.27% of the sample. Sequenced input: stem cell memory CD4+ T cells from blood. The intended sense of this specimen's cell subset or site label: stem cell-like memory CD4+ T cells. The receptor set was obtained from a young woman in good health.

The chain couples TRBV7-2 to TRBJ1-4; D is possibly TRBD1 (5 bases). V was clipped by 5 bases and J by 5 bases, with 12 bases between them. Germline CDR1 reads SGHTA; CDR2 reads FQGNSA. The CDR3 is 14 residues long. For the CDR3, the DNA is TGTGCCAGCAGCATACCAGGGATGAATGAAAAACTGTTTTTT. The encoded protein is CASSIPGMNEKLFF.

The rearrangement joins TRBV29-1 to TRBJ2-6; TRBD1 might be the D (5 bases). Germline V gene data show CDR1 as SQVTM and CDR2 as ANQGSEA. The CDR3 has 15 residues. V lost 6 bases and J lost 0, with 12 bases in between. CDR3 residues: CSVLGASSGANVLTF. CDR3 sequence (DNA): TGCAGCGTCCTTGGGGCGAGCTCTGGGGCCAACGTCCTGACTTTC.

The rearrangement uses TRBV7-3 and TRBJ1-1, with D unclear. CDR3 size: 13 residues. From germline, CDR1 is SGHTA and CDR2 FQGTGA. Trimming removed 5 bases from V and 2 bases from J, with 9 bases in between. CDR3 sequence reads: CASSQFVNTEAFF. CDR3 coding DNA: TGTGCCAGCAGCCAGTTCGTCAACACTGAAGCTTTCTTT.

In this sample, this clone turned up a few times. The chain combines TRBV29-1 with TRBJ2-1, with 8 bases matching TRBD2. The CDR3 has 13 residues. Per the germline V gene, CDR1 is SQVTM and CDR2 is ANQGSEA. The junction had 11 bases not matched to a gene; V was cut back by 7 bases and J by 9 bases. As DNA, the CDR3 is TGCAGCGCCGGACTAAGCGGGAGTGGTGAGCAGTTCTTC. Protein: CSAGLSGSGEQFF.

The chain has TRBV25-1 and TRBJ1-5; D may be TRBD1 (5 bases). The CDR3 runs 13 residues. Germline loops: CDR1 MGHDK, CDR2 SYGVNS. Trimming left V 4 bases short and J 6 bases short, with 10 bases between. CDR3 sequence: CASSGRGSQPQHF. As DNA, the CDR3 is TGTGCCAGCAGTGGGAGGGGAAGTCAGCCCCAGCATTTT.

The CDR3 is CASSPPTGVDEQYF. The CDR3, as DNA: TGTGCCAGCTCACCCCCAACAGGGGTCGACGAGCAGTACTTC. The chain recombines TRBV18 with TRBJ2-7; 7 bases align to TRBD1. J lost 5 bases, V lost 3 bases, and 7 bases had no gene match. Germline loops: CDR1 KGHSH, CDR2 LQKENI. The CDR3 consists of 14 residues.

The gene calls are TRBV7-6 and TRBJ2-1; TRBD2 matches at 10 bases. The germline CDR1 and CDR2 sequences are SGHVS and FNYEAQ. The V segment lost 5 bases and the J segment 5 bases; nucleotides outside the gene matches: 15. This CDR3 has 18 amino acids. The CDR3: CASSPRTSGGGGDNEQFF. The DNA for the CDR3 is TGTGCCAGCAGCCCGAGGACTAGCGGAGGTGGGGGGGACAATGAGCAGTTCTTC.

V is TRBV6-1 and J is TRBJ2-6, with D hard to call. V lost 2 bases, J lost 0 bases, and 5 bases lay in between. Germline V gene lookup returns CDR1 MNHNS and CDR2 SASEGT. This CDR3 is built from 15 residues. The DNA of the CDR3 is TGTGCCAGCAGTGAAAGAGGCTCTGGGGCCAACGTCCTGACTTTC. Its protein product is CASSERGSGANVLTF.

The chain recombines TRBV30 with TRBJ2-3, with 9 bases that match TRBD1. The CDR3 extends over 15 amino acids. Germline-derived CDR1 and CDR2 are GTSNPN and SVGIG (reference sequence). After removal of 2 bases from V and 3 bases from J, the junction contained 6 bases not matched to a gene. The CDR3 nucleotides read TGTGCCTGGAGTTCCGGGACAGGGTTAACAGATACGCAGTATTTT. Its translation is CAWSSGTGLTDTQYF.

This clone occurred a few times. This rearrangement joins TRBV2 to TRBJ2-5; unclear D gene. V lost 3 bases to trimming and J lost 1 base, with 12 bases between them. Per germline, CDR1 SNHLY and CDR2 FYNNEI. The CDR3 is 15 residues long. CDR3 sequence (DNA): TGTGCCAGCAGTGATGAGTCTAACCTCCAAGAGACCCAGTACTTC. This codes for CASSDESNLQETQYF.

The gene calls are TRBV7-2 and TRBJ2-7, with TRBD2 identical over 9 bases. CDR3 length: 16 amino acids. The germline V gene has CDR1 SGHTA and CDR2 FQGNSA. V lost 5 bases to trimming and J lost 0 bases; unmatched junction nucleotides: 8. The CDR3 here is CASSTQISGSSYEQYF. The CDR3 coding sequence is TGTGCCAGCAGCACACAGATTAGCGGGAGCTCCTACGAGCAGTACTTC.

This chain uses TRBV7-2 with TRBJ2-7, with TRBD1 identical over 9 bases. Trimming at V came to 1 base and at J to 5 bases, leaving 9 bases not matched to a gene. The CDR3 has 16 residues. The germline V gene encodes CDR1 SGHTA and CDR2 FQGNSA. CDR3 DNA: TGTGCCAGCAGCTTAGGGGGAGTGGACAGGGGAAACGAGCAGTACTTC. Protein: CASSLGGVDRGNEQYF.

V and J are TRBV4-1 and TRBJ2-7, with 10 bases fitting TRBD2. The germline CDR1 and CDR2 sequences are MGHRA and YSYEKL. The V and J ends lost 1 base and 0 bases, in that order; junction bases with no gene match: 3. The length of the CDR3 is 16 residues. The DNA of the CDR3 is TGCGCCAGCAGCCAAGGGCTAGCGGGAGTCTCCTACGAGCAGTACTTC. This sequence encodes CASSQGLAGVSYEQYF.

The rearrangement joins TRBV7-9 to TRBJ1-4, with 7 bases matching TRBD1. V lost 5 bases to trimming and J lost 11 bases; unmatched junction nucleotides: 20. Per the germline V gene, CDR1 is SEHNR and CDR2 is FQNEAQ (reference sequence). The CDR3 is made up of 17 amino acids. The CDR3 loop is CASSGETGIGPKSKLFF. CDR3 DNA: TGTGCCAGCAGCGGAGAGACAGGGATTGGGCCGAAATCGAAACTGTTTTTT.

The table lists this clone with a few counts. The chain employs TRBV18 and TRBJ1-5, with TRBD1 matching over 10 bases. CDR1 is KGHSH and CDR2 is LQKENI in the germline V gene. Trimming removed 3 bases from V and 4 bases from J; junction bases left unmatched: 9. This CDR3 contains 17 residues. CDR3 sequence: CASSPGTGAQSNQPQHF. CDR3 DNA sequence: TGTGCCAGCTCACCTGGGACAGGGGCGCAGTCTAATCAGCCCCAGCATTTT.

The rearrangement links TRBV7-9 to TRBJ2-1, with D perhaps matching TRBD2 (5 bases). CDR3 length: 14 amino acids. V lost 8 bases, J lost 0 bases, and 11 bases lay in between. Germline V CDR1 and CDR2: SEHNR, FQNEAQ (reference sequence). The DNA of the CDR3 is TGTGCCAGCCGGGCGGACTCCTCCTACAATGAGCAGTTCTTC. It translates to CASRADSSYNEQFF.

The V call is TRBV1, the J call TRBJ2-3; the table's D call TRBD2 went unverified against the DNA. TRBV1 is a pseudogene segment. This CDR3 spans 17 amino acids. The DNA of the CDR3 is TGCACCAGCAGCTACACCGGGACTGGACCCCTTACAGATACGCAGTATTTT. This codes for CTSSYTGTGPLTDTQYF.

V is TRBV7-9 and J is TRBJ1-5; 12 nucleotides line up with TRBD1. Unmatched junction bases numbered 11, after V lost 3 bases and J lost 5 bases. CDR1 is SEHNR, CDR2 FQNEAQ, per germline (reference sequence). The length of the CDR3 is 18 residues. CDR3 nucleotide sequence: TGTGCCAGCAGCTTTCTCCGAGGGACAGGGGGCGTTGATCAGCCCCAGCATTTT. It yields the protein CASSFLRGTGGVDQPQHF.

V gene TRBV5-1 combines with J gene TRBJ2-5, with 8 bases that match TRBD1. This CDR3 spans 16 amino acids. The J segment lost 1 base and the V segment lost 6 bases, leaving 11 bases of the junction unmatched. Germline CDR1 SGHRS, CDR2 YFSETQ. Here the CDR3 reads CASTLGGTGSQETQYF. The CDR3 region has the DNA TGCGCCAGCACCCTGGGTGGGACAGGATCCCAAGAGACCCAGTACTTC.

V is TRBV27 and J is TRBJ2-4, with TRBD1 identical over 9 bases. Germline V lookup: CDR1 MNHEY, CDR2 SMNVEV (reference sequence). The CDR3 has 15 residues. V lost 6 bases to trimming and J lost 9 bases; unmatched junction nucleotides: 12. DNA for the CDR3: TGTGCCAGCAGGGGGACAGGGTTGGGTTGGACCATTCAGTACTTC. This codes for CASRGTGLGWTIQYF.

Concerning this clone: At one end the junction does not follow the germline gene, possibly because of a read error. The rearrangement joins TRBV7-7 to TRBJ2-2, with 8 bases aligning to TRBD1. Looked up from germline, CDR1 is SSHAT and CDR2 is FNYEAQ (reference sequence). The CDR3 covers 15 residues. The CDR3 spells CASSPNPAQGGELFF. The CDR3 DNA sequence: TGTGCTAGCAGCCCGAATCCGGCACAGGGGGGCGAGCTGTTTTTT.

The gene calls are TRBV19 and TRBJ2-3; 9 positions match TRBD2. The CDR3 covers 16 residues. Germline lookup yields CDR1 LNHDA and CDR2 SQIVND (reference sequence). V was pared by 5 bases and J by 2 bases, with 8 bases of the junction left unmatched. The CDR3 region has the DNA TGTGCCAGTAGTTCCTCGACTAGCGGCCTCACAGATACGCAGTATTTT. It codes for CASSSSTSGLTDTQYF.

This clone was seen a single time. The gene calls are TRBV5-1 and TRBJ2-3; 7 nucleotides match TRBD1. CDR1 is SGHRS, CDR2 YFSETQ, per germline. The J segment lost 0 bases and the V segment lost 3 bases, leaving 7 bases of the junction unmatched. This CDR3 spans 16 amino acids. The CDR3 is CASSWGTDISTDTQYF. The CDR3 DNA reads as TGCGCCAGCAGCTGGGGGACAGACATTAGCACAGATACGCAGTATTTT.